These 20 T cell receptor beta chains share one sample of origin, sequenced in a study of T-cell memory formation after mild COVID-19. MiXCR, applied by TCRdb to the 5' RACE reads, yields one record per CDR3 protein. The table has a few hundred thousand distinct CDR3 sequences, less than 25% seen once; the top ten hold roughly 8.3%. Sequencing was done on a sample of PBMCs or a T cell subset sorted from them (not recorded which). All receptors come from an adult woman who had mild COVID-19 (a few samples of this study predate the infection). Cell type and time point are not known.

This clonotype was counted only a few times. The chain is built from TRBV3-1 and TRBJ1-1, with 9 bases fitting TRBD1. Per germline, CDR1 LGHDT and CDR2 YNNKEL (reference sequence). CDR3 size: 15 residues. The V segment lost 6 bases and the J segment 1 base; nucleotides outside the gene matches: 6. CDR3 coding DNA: TGTGCCAGCAGGATTGGACAGGGGAAGAACACTGAAGCTTTCTTT. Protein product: CASRIGQGKNTEAFF.

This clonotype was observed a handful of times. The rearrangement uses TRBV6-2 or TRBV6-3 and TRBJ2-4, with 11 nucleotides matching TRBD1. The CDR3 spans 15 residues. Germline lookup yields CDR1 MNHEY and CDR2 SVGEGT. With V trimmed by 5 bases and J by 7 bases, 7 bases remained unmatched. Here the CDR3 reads CASSNTGTGGNIQYF. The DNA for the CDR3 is TGTGCCAGCAGTAACACCGGGACAGGGGGGAACATTCAGTACTTC.

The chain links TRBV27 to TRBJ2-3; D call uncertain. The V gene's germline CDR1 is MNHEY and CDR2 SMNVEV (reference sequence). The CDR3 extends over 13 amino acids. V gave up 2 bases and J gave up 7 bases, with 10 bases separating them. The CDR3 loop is CASSLKLQNTQYF. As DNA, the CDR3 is TGTGCCAGCAGTTTAAAGTTACAGAATACGCAGTATTTT.

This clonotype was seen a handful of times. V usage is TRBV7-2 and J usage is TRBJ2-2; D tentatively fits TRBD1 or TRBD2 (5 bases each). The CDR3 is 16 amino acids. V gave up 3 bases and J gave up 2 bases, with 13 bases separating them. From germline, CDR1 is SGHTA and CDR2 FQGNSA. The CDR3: CASSFGPGANTGELFF. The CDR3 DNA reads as TGTGCCAGCAGCTTCGGGCCCGGGGCCAACACCGGGGAGCTGTTTTTT.

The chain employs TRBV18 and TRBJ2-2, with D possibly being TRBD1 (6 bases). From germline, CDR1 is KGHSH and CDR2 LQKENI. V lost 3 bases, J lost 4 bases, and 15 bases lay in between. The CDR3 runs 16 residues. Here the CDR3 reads CASSPQTGIVTGELFF. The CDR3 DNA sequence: TGTGCCAGCTCACCCCAAACAGGGATTGTCACCGGGGAGCTGTTTTTT.

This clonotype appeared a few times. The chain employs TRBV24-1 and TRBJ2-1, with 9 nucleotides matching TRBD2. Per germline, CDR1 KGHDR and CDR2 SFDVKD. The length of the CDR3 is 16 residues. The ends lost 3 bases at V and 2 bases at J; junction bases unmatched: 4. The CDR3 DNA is TGTGCCACCAGTGATCCAACTAGCGGGCCCTACAATGAGCAGTTCTTC. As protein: CATSDPTSGPYNEQFF.

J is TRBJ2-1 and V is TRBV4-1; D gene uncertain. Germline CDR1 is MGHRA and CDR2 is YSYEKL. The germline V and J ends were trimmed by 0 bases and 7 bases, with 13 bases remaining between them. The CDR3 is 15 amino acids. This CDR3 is CASSQDYSPNNEQFF. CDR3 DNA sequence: TGCGCCAGCAGCCAAGACTACTCCCCCAATAATGAGCAGTTCTTC.

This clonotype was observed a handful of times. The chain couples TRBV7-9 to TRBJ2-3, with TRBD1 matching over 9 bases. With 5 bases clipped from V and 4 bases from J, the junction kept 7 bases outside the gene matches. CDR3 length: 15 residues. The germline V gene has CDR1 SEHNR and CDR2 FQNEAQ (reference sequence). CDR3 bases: TGTGCCAGCAGCCCCTCCGGGACAGGGTCAGATACGCAGTATTTT. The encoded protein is CASSPSGTGSDTQYF.

The CDR3 region has the DNA TGTGCCAGCAGTGACGGACTAGCGGATTACAATGAGCAGTTCTTC. Encoded protein: CASSDGLADYNEQFF. The gene calls are TRBV6-4 and TRBJ2-1; 10 bases are a match to TRBD2. The CDR3 is 15 residues long. J lost 4 bases, V lost 2 bases, and 2 bases had no gene match. CDR1 is MRHNA, CDR2 SNTAGT, per germline.

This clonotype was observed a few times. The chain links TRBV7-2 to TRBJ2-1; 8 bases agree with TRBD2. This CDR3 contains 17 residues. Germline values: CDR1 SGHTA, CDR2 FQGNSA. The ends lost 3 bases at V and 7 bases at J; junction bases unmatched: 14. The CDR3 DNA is TGTGCCAGCAGCTTTTTGCGGTCCGGGAGGGCCGGTAATGAGCAGTTCTTC. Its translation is CASSFLRSGRAGNEQFF.

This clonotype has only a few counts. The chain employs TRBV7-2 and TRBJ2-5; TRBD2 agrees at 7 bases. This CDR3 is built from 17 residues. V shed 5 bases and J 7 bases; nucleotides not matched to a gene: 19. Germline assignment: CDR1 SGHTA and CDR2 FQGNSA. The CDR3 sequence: CASSHTPAGLTWGTQYF. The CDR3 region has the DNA TGTGCCAGCAGCCACACACCAGCGGGACTAACCTGGGGGACCCAGTACTTC.

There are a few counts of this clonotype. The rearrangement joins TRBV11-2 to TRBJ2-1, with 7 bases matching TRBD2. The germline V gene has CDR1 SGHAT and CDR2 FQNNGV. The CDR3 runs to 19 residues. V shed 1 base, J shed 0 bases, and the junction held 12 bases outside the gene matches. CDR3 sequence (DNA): TGTGCCAGCAGCTTAGTCGGCGGGCTAGCGGCCCCCTCCTACAATGAGCAGTTCTTC. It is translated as CASSLVGGLAAPSYNEQFF.

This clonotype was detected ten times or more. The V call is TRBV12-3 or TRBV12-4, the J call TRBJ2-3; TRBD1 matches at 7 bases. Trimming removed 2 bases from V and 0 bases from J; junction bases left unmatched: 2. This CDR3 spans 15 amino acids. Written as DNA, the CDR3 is TGTGCCAGCAGTTTATGGGACAGTAGCACAGATACGCAGTATTTT. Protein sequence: CASSLWDSSTDTQYF.

CDR3 sequence: CATLGVLGGANVLTF. The CDR3 DNA reads TGTGCCACTCTTGGAGTTCTTGGTGGGGCCAACGTCCTGACTTTC. The V gene is TRBV7-9, the J gene TRBJ2-6, with no clear D. Germline values: CDR1 SEHNR, CDR2 FQNEAQ (reference sequence). The CDR3 consists of 15 residues. Trimming removed 10 bases at V and 3 bases at J, with 16 bases between.

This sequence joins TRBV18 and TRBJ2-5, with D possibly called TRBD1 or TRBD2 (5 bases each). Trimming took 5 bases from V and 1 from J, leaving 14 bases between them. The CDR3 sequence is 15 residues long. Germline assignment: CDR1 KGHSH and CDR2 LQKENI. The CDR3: CASSFRDPRQETQYF. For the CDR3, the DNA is TGTGCCAGCTCATTTCGGGACCCGCGCCAAGAGACCCAGTACTTC.

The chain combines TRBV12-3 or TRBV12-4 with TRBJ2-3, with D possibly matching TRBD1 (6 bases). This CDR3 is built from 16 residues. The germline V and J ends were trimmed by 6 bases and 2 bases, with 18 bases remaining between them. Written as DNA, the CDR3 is TGTGCCAGCAGCCAACCCGGCCAGGGGTTCACAGATACGCAGTATTTT. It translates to CASSQPGQGFTDTQYF.

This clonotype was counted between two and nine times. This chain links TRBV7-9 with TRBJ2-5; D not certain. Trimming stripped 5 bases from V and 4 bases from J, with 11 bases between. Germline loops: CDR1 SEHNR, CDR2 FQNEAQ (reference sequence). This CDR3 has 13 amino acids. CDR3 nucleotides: TGTGCCAGCAGCGGAAGGGTCCCAGAGACCCAGTACTTC. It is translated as CASSGRVPETQYF.

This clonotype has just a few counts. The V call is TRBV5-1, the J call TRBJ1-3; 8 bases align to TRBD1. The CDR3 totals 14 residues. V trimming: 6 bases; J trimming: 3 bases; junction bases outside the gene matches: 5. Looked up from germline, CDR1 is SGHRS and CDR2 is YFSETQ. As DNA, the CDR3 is TGCGCCAGCAAAGGGACAGGTTTTGGAAACACCATATATTTT. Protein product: CASKGTGFGNTIYF.

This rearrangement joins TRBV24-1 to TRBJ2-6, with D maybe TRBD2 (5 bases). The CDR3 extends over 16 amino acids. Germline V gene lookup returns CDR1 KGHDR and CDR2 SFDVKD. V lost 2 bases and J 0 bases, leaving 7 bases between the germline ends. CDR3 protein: CATSDWRPSGANVLTF. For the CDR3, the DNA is TGTGCCACCAGTGATTGGAGGCCCTCTGGGGCCAACGTCCTGACTTTC.

The CDR3 loop is CAWSSGSDTQYF. In nucleotides, the CDR3 is TGTGCCTGGAGTTCAGGTTCGGATACGCAGTATTTT. The gene calls are TRBV30 and TRBJ2-3; D is unclear. Germline CDR1 is GTSNPN and CDR2 is SVGIG (reference sequence). CDR3 length: 12 residues. V lost 2 bases to trimming and J lost 6 bases, with 9 bases between them.